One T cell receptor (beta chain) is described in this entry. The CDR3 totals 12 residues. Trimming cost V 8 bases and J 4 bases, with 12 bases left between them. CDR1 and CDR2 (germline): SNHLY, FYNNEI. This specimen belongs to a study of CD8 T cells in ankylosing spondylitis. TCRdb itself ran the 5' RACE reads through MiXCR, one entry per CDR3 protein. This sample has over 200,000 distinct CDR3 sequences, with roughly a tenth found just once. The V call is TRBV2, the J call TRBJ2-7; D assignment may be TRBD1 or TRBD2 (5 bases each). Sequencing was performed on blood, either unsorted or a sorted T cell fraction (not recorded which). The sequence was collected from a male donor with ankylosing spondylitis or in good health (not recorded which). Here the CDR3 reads CASGGEGYEQYF. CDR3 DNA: TGTGCCAGCGGGGGTGAGGGGTACGAGCAGTACTTC.